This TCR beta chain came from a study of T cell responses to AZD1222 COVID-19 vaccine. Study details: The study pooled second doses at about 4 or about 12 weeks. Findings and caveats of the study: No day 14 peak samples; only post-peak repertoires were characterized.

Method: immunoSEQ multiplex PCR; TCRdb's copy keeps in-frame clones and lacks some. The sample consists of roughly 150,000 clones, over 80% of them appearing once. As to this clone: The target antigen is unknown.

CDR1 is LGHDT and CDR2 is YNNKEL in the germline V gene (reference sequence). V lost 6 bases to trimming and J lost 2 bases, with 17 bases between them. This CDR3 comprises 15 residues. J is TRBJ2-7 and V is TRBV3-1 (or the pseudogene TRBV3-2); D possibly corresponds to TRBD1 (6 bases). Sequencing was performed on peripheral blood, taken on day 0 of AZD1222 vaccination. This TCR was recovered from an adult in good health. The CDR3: CASRDPTGQAYEQYF. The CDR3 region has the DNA TGTGCCAGCAGAGACCCAACAGGGCAGGCCTACGAGCAGTACTTC.